Presented here are 18 T cell receptor beta chains from one specimen sequenced in a study of cytomegalovirus exposure and HLA in healthy donors. The PCR ran on 60 Vbeta and 13 Jbeta primers. Libraries were prepared by immunoSEQ multiplex PCR; TCRdb keeps only in-frame clonotypes and omits some of them. Found here are about 160,000 clones, 60% to 85% of them singletons; the top ten hold around 6.6%. Sequenced sample: PBMCs. The receptors come from a man aged 50-59 years in good health and CMV-seropositive.

As to this clone: An end of the junction differs from the germline gene, which may be a read error. The chain has TRBV10-3 and TRBJ1-1; unclear D gene. Germline assignment: CDR1 ENHRY and CDR2 SYGVKD. This CDR3 is built from 13 residues. The CDR3 sequence: CAIGEAFGTEAFF. CDR3 coding DNA: TGTGCCATCGGTGAGGCGTTCGGCACTGAAGCTTTCTTT.

This clone has a single count. The J gene is TRBJ2-3, the V gene TRBV9; 12 bases map to TRBD2. V gave up 1 base and J gave up 5 bases; unmatched junction bases: 2. Germline assignment: CDR1 SGDLS and CDR2 YYNGEE. CDR3 length equals 15 residues. The DNA of the CDR3 is TGTGCCAGCAGCGTATGGGGACTAGCGGGAGATACGCAGTATTTT. As protein: CASSVWGLAGDTQYF.

The rearrangement links TRBV29-1 to TRBJ2-1; 9 bases agree with TRBD1. Germline assignment: CDR1 SQVTM and CDR2 ANQGSEA. This CDR3 region has 13 residues. V lost 6 bases and J lost 10; bases outside the gene matches: 10. CDR3 DNA sequence: TGCAGCGTCGACAGGGGGGCTCTAAACGAGCAGTTCTTC. Translated, it gives CSVDRGALNEQFF.

V is TRBV28 and J is TRBJ1-5; D uncertain. Trimming removed 3 bases at V and 0 bases at J, with 6 bases between. Germline CDR1 and CDR2: MDHEN and SYDVKM. The CDR3 sequence is 14 residues long. The CDR3 region is CASSFLYSNQPQHF. The CDR3 coding sequence is TGTGCCAGCAGTTTCCTCTATAGCAATCAGCCCCAGCATTTT.

The genes are TRBV5-1 and TRBJ2-5; 11 bases are shared with TRBD2. The J call may be incorrect, as the DNA end agrees better with TRBJ2-7. The CDR3 is made up of 15 amino acids. The germline V gene has CDR1 SGHRS and CDR2 YFSETQ. CDR3 region: CASSLALAGGREQYF. The CDR3 coding sequence is TGCGCCAGCAGCTTGGCCCTAGCGGGAGGTCGCGAGCAGTACTTC.

This chain joins TRBV19 and TRBJ1-5; 7 bases map to TRBD1. Trimming removed 9 bases from V and 2 bases from J; junction bases left unmatched: 10. The germline V gene encodes CDR1 LNHDA and CDR2 SQIVND (reference sequence). The CDR3 extends over 15 amino acids. CDR3 in amino acids: CASESHGQGNQPQHF. As DNA, the CDR3 is TGTGCCAGCGAAAGTCACGGACAGGGCAATCAGCCCCAGCATTTT.

The chain joins TRBV7-8 to TRBJ1-2, with unresolved D. Germline V lookup: CDR1 SGHVS, CDR2 FQNEAQ. The CDR3 sequence is 13 residues long. Trimming cost V 5 bases and J 1 base, with 8 bases left between them. The DNA for the CDR3 is TGTGCCAGCAGCCCCGGGGTTAACTATGGCTACACCTTC. It encodes CASSPGVNYGYTF.

The chain links TRBV6-5 to TRBJ2-1; D unclear. In germline, CDR1 is MNHEY, CDR2 SVGAGI. This CDR3 spans 13 amino acids. The V gene lost 0 bases and the J gene lost 6 bases, with 6 bases spanning the gap. The CDR3 DNA reads TGTGCCAGCAGTTACTCGAGGATCAATGAGCAGTTCTTC. It yields the protein CASSYSRINEQFF.

This CDR3 is CASSPGAGYNEQFF. In DNA, the CDR3 is TGCGCCAGCAGCCCAGGGGCCGGCTACAATGAGCAGTTCTTC. The chain combines TRBV5-1 with TRBJ2-1; D possibly corresponds to TRBD1 (6 bases). The V and J ends lost 4 bases and 3 bases respectively, with 11 bases between them. The length of the CDR3 is 14 residues. Germline V lookup: CDR1 SGHRS, CDR2 YFSETQ.

This clone has a single count. The chain recombines TRBV7-9 with TRBJ1-5; 9 nucleotides align to TRBD1. Germline trimming cut 0 bases from V and 5 bases from J; bases unmatched to any gene: 8. The CDR3 totals 17 residues. CDR1 and CDR2 from the germline V gene are SEHNR and FQNEAQ (reference sequence). CDR3 sequence (DNA): TGTGCCAGCAGCTTAGCGTGGGGACAGGGAGTCGATCAGCCCCAGCATTTT. Residues: CASSLAWGQGVDQPQHF.

The DNA of the CDR3 is TGTGCCAGCAGTGATGACAGGGGGCGAGATACGCAGTATTTT. This codes for CASSDDRGRDTQYF. The chain combines TRBV2 with TRBJ2-3, with 10 bases identical to TRBD1. The germline V gene encodes CDR1 SNHLY and CDR2 FYNNEI. The CDR3 is made up of 14 amino acids. After removal of 3 bases from V and 5 bases from J, the junction contained 2 bases not matched to a gene.

The chain carries TRBV5-1 and TRBJ1-6; no clear D gene. Trimming cost V 0 bases and J 7 bases, with 8 bases left between them. Germline V CDR1 and CDR2: SGHRS, YFSETQ. The CDR3 length is 14 residues. CDR3 sequence: CASSLAGGNSPLHF. The CDR3 DNA reads as TGCGCCAGCAGCTTGGCCGGAGGGAATTCACCCCTCCACTTT.

Worth noting for this clone: One end of the junction does not line up with germline, which may come from a read error. This chain links TRBV7-9 with TRBJ1-2, with D uncertain. The CDR3 loop spans 13 amino acids. Per germline, CDR1 SEHNR and CDR2 FQNEAQ (reference sequence). As DNA, the CDR3 is TGTTCCAGCAGCTACGGTTTCAACTATGGCTACACCTTC. Protein sequence: CSSSYGFNYGYTF. Full variable domain (rest looked up from reference TRBV7-9 and TRBJ1-2): DTGVSQNPRHKITKRGQNVTFRCDPISEHNRLYWYRQTLGQGPEFLTYFQNEAQLEKSRLLSDRFSAERPKGSFSTLEIQRTEQGDSAMYLCSSSYGFNYGYTFGSGTRLTVV.

This chain joins TRBV18 and TRBJ2-2; TRBD1 aligns across 8 bases. Germline V gene data show CDR1 as KGHSH and CDR2 as LQKENI. V lost 4 bases, J lost 3 bases, and 4 bases stayed unmatched. The CDR3 runs 15 residues. CDR3 amino acids: CASSRTGSDTGELFF. As DNA, the CDR3 is TGTGCCAGCTCACGGACAGGGTCCGACACCGGGGAGCTGTTTTTT. Filled out from reference TRBV18 and TRBJ2-2, the complete variable domain reads NAGVMQNPRHLVRRRGQEARLRCSPMKGHSHVYWYRQLPEEGLKFMVYLQKENIIDESGMPKERFSAEFPKEGPSILRIQQVVRGDSAAYFCASSRTGSDTGELFFGEGSRLTVL.

The rearrangement uses TRBV27 and TRBJ2-7; TRBD2 matches at 8 bases. V was clipped by 4 bases and J by 2 bases; unmatched bases: 10. CDR3 size: 16 residues. Germline-derived CDR1 and CDR2 are MNHEY and SMNVEV (reference sequence). CDR3 sequence (DNA): TGTGCCAGCAGTTCACCGGGGGGGGCGGGCACCTACGAGCAGTACTTC. Translated, it gives CASSSPGGAGTYEQYF.

The chain recombines TRBV6-5 with TRBJ2-7; tentative D call: TRBD1 (6 bases). This CDR3 contains 14 residues. CDR1 and CDR2 from the germline V gene are MNHEY and SVGAGI. Trimming cost V 8 bases and J 0 bases, with 14 bases left between them. CDR3 residues: CASRPRDNSYEQYF. The CDR3 DNA reads TGTGCCAGCCGACCGAGGGACAACTCCTACGAGCAGTACTTC.

The chain has TRBV5-1 and TRBJ2-2; 9 bases line up with TRBD2. Germline assignment: CDR1 SGHRS and CDR2 YFSETQ. The CDR3 covers 15 residues. Trimming cost V 6 bases and J 1 base; bases outside gene matches: 4. CDR3 bases: TGCGCCAGCACCCAGACTAGCGGGAACACCGGGGAGCTGTTTTTT. Its translation: CASTQTSGNTGELFF.

The V and J genes are TRBV27 and TRBJ1-6; a weak D match, TRBD1 (6 bases). V shed 5 bases and J shed 7 bases, with 21 bases lying between them. Germline CDR1 MNHEY, CDR2 SMNVEV (reference sequence). The CDR3 loop spans 17 amino acids. The CDR3 DNA reads as TGTGCCAGCAGTCTTACACCCCCACAGGGACTAAATTCACCCCTCCACTTT. Its translation is CASSLTPPQGLNSPLHF.